A single sample is the source of the 10 T cell receptor beta chains below, sequenced in a study of OX40 agonist ivuxolimab in advanced cancers. The method was immunoSEQ multiplex PCR; TCRdb's version includes in-frame clones alone and lacks a portion of them. This sample has some 68,000 clones, with around nine tenths found just once. Here the sequenced sample was CD4+ or CD8+ T cells sorted from blood, taken in a trial of the OX40 agonist ivuxolimab. The receptors were gathered from an adult with an advanced solid tumor such as melanoma, head and neck, liver or kidney cancer.

The genes are TRBV19 and TRBJ1-2, with D possibly TRBD1 on 5 matching bases. Germline CDR1 is LNHDA and CDR2 is SQIVND (reference sequence). The V end was cut by 8 bases, the J end by 5 bases, with 18 bases between. The CDR3 consists of 14 residues. The CDR3 DNA follows: TGTGCCAGTTCCCGCCTCGGGACTGATTATGGCTACACCTTC. Protein: CASSRLGTDYGYTF.

The chain has TRBV30 and TRBJ1-4, with 8 bases that match TRBD1. Germline V lookup: CDR1 GTSNPN, CDR2 SVGIG (reference sequence). This CDR3 is 17 amino acids long. J was trimmed by 5 bases and V by 1 base; bases with no gene match: 12. DNA of the CDR3: TGTGCCTGGAGTGCTCTCGGGACAGGACGGGCGAATGAAAAACTGTTTTTT. This encodes CAWSALGTGRANEKLFF.

This clone was detected only a few times. The chain links TRBV6-6 to TRBJ2-5, with D maybe TRBD1 (6 bases). Germline values: CDR1 MNHNY, CDR2 SVGAGI (reference sequence). The CDR3 sequence is 16 residues long. The germline V and J ends were trimmed by 3 bases and 0 bases, with 14 bases remaining between them. CDR3 coding DNA: TGTGCCAGCAGTTATACCGGTTCAGGGGACCAAGAGACCCAGTACTTC. It translates to CASSYTGSGDQETQYF.

The table lists this clone with a count of one. This chain links TRBV11-3 with TRBJ2-3; 14 positions match TRBD2. The CDR3 sequence is 16 residues long. Germline V gives CDR1 SGHNT, CDR2 YENEEA. Losses at the gene ends were 5 bases for V and 5 bases for J; bases not matched to a gene: 6. Here the CDR3 DNA reads TGTGCCAGCAGCAAGGGACTAGCGGGGGAGGGAGATACGCAGTATTTT. Amino acid sequence: CASSKGLAGEGDTQYF.

The chain has TRBV7-9 and TRBJ2-2, with D possibly TRBD2 on 5 matching bases. CDR1 is SEHNR and CDR2 is FQNEAQ in the germline V gene (reference sequence). The CDR3 consists of 16 residues. This CDR3 is CATLLTGIANTGELFF. The CDR3 region has the DNA TGTGCTACCCTATTGACCGGGATCGCGAACACCGGGGAGCTGTTTTTT.

This clone has just a few counts. This CDR3 reads CASSISGASGGDTQYF. The CDR3 DNA follows: TGTGCCAGTAGTATCAGCGGGGCTAGCGGGGGTGATACGCAGTATTTT. This rearrangement joins TRBV19 to TRBJ2-3; 10 nucleotides line up with TRBD2. Trimming cost V 3 bases and J 6 bases; bases outside gene matches: 9. The germline V gene encodes CDR1 LNHDA and CDR2 SQIVND (reference sequence). The length of the CDR3 is 16 residues.

The chain employs TRBV7-7 and TRBJ2-2, with 7 positions matching TRBD1. V lost 6 bases, J lost 5 bases, and 3 bases stayed unmatched. CDR3 size: 13 residues. Germline-derived CDR1 and CDR2 are SSHAT and FNYEAQ (reference sequence). CDR3 sequence reads: CASRQQGTGELFF. CDR3 DNA sequence: TGTGCCAGCAGACAACAGGGGACCGGGGAGCTGTTTTTT.

The chain uses TRBV6-1 and TRBJ2-2, with 7 bases aligning to TRBD2. CDR3 length: 12 amino acids. V trimming: 10 bases; J trimming: 8 bases; junction bases outside the gene matches: 7. The germline V gene has CDR1 MNHNS and CDR2 SASEGT. CDR3 sequence reads: CAIRGTIGELFF. The CDR3, as DNA: TGTGCCATACGGGGGACTATTGGGGAGCTGTTTTTT.

The gene calls are TRBV7-2 and TRBJ2-7; 8 positions match TRBD2. The J segment lost 2 bases and the V segment lost 5 bases, leaving 2 bases of the junction unmatched. The germline CDR1 and CDR2 sequences are SGHTA and FQGNSA. The CDR3 extends over 13 amino acids. The chain's CDR3 is CASSRGGPYEQYF. The CDR3 coding sequence is TGTGCCAGCAGCCGGGGGGGCCCCTACGAGCAGTACTTC.

The sample holds one count of this clone. The V and J genes are TRBV30 and TRBJ1-4, with 9 bases lining up with TRBD1. CDR1 is GTSNPN, CDR2 SVGIG, per germline (reference sequence). The V segment lost 2 bases and the J segment 8 bases; nucleotides outside the gene matches: 9. The CDR3 covers 15 residues. As DNA, the CDR3 is TGTGCCTGGAGTAAACCTTGGACAGGGGAAGAAAAACTGTTTTTT. The encoded protein is CAWSKPWTGEEKLFF. Full variable domain (missing parts from reference TRBV30 and TRBJ1-4): SQTIHQWPATLVQPVGSPLSLECTVEGTSNPNLYWYRQAAGRGLQLLFYSVGIGQISSEVPQNLSASRPQDRQFILSSKKLLLSDSGFYLCAWSKPWTGEEKLFFGSGTQLSVL.